These 20 T cell receptor beta chains share one sample of origin, sequenced in a study of blood T cell repertoires in COVID-19. TCRdb's table, derived via immunoSEQ multiplex PCR, lists solely in-frame clones and lacks some. The sample consists of approximately 310,000 clones, roughly 87% of them appearing once. The source material was peripheral blood. The origin of the receptors is a man between 45 and 60 years old with active or convalescent COVID-19.

The gene calls are TRBV5-1 and TRBJ1-2; D possibly corresponds to TRBD1 (5 bases). Trimming pared 2 bases from V and 7 bases from J, leaving 12 bases between. CDR1 SGHRS and CDR2 YFSETQ come from the germline V gene. The CDR3 runs 13 residues. The CDR3 here is CASSLGGGVGYTF. DNA for the CDR3: TGCGCCAGCAGCTTAGGCGGGGGTGTTGGCTACACCTTC.

The rearrangement links TRBV9 to TRBJ2-1; D might be TRBD1 (6 bases). The germline gives CDR1 SGDLS, CDR2 YYNGEE. The CDR3 loop spans 15 amino acids. The germline V and J ends were trimmed by 0 bases and 5 bases, with 12 bases remaining between them. The CDR3 DNA reads TGTGCCAGCAGCGTAGGCTTTGGACAGAACAATGAGCAGTTCTTC. The encoded protein is CASSVGFGQNNEQFF.

The J gene is TRBJ1-6, the V gene TRBV30; D gene uncertain. Trimming took off 3 bases at V and 8 bases at J, with 11 bases between the two ends. The CDR3 runs to 13 residues. Germline V gene data show CDR1 as GTSNPN and CDR2 as SVGIG (reference sequence). CDR3 in DNA: TGTGCCTGGAGGGTAGGGCGGGATTCACCCCTCCACTTT. Its translation is CAWRVGRDSPLHF. Variable domain in full (rest from reference TRBV30 and TRBJ1-6): SQTIHQWPATLVQPVGSPLSLECTVEGTSNPNLYWYRQAAGRGLQLLFYSVGIGQISSEVPQNLSASRPQDRQFILSSKKLLLSDSGFYLCAWRVGRDSPLHFGNGTRLTVT.

The J gene is TRBJ1-1, the V gene TRBV7-9; D gene ambiguous. Germline V gene sequence: CDR1 SEHNR, CDR2 FQNEAQ (reference sequence). V was shortened by 1 base and J by 1 base, with 10 bases between the two germline ends. The CDR3 sequence is 15 residues long. CDR3 nucleotides: TGTGCCAGCAGCTTAGTCTCGCCCGGGAACACTGAAGCTTTCTTT. Its protein product is CASSLVSPGNTEAFF. Together with reference TRBV7-9 and TRBJ1-1, the CDR3 gives the full variable domain: DTGVSQNPRHKITKRGQNVTFRCDPISEHNRLYWYRQTLGQGPEFLTYFQNEAQLEKSRLLSDRFSAERPKGSFSTLEIQRTEQGDSAMYLCASSLVSPGNTEAFFGQGTRLTVV.

CDR3 loop: CASSFLAGRGGYEQYF. CDR3 nucleotides: TGTGCCAGCAGCTTTTTGGCAGGGCGCGGGGGCTACGAGCAGTACTTC. The chain links TRBV5-5 to TRBJ2-7; TRBD2 aligns across 7 bases. CDR3 length: 16 residues. V lost 2 bases to trimming and J lost 3 bases; unmatched junction nucleotides: 11. From germline, CDR1 is SGHKS and CDR2 YYEKEE (reference sequence). Variable domain in full (rest from reference TRBV5-5 and TRBJ2-7): DAGVTQSPTHLIKTRGQQVTLRCSPISGHKSVSWYQQVLGQGPQFIFQYYEKEERGRGNFPDRFSARQFPNYSSELNVNALLLGDSALYLCASSFLAGRGGYEQYFGPGTRLTVT.

The chain recombines TRBV30 with TRBJ1-2; tentative D call: TRBD1 (5 bases). The CDR3 has 13 amino acids. Germline CDR1 and CDR2: GTSNPN and SVGIG (reference sequence). V was shortened by 3 bases and J by 5 bases, with 13 bases between the two germline ends. In DNA form, the CDR3 reads TGTGCCTGGAGCCGGGGGGGGGAATATGGCTACACCTTC. Residues: CAWSRGGEYGYTF.

This chain joins TRBV11-2 and TRBJ2-7; TRBD2 is a possible D gene (6 bases). This CDR3 contains 14 residues. Between the trimmed V and J ends, which lost 2 bases and 2 bases, there was a span of 10 bases. Per germline, CDR1 SGHAT and CDR2 FQNNGV. CDR3 DNA: TGTGCCAGCAGCTTACGGGGGTCCGCCTACGAGCAGTACTTC. Translating it yields CASSLRGSAYEQYF.

The sample holds one count of this clone. The chain has TRBV2 and TRBJ2-7, with no clear D. The CDR3 loop spans 14 amino acids. Germline values: CDR1 SNHLY, CDR2 FYNNEI. Trimming pared 5 bases from V and 4 bases from J, leaving 15 bases between. This CDR3 reads CASSRVPPPYEQYF. The DNA of the CDR3 is TGTGCCAGCAGTCGGGTACCCCCACCATACGAGCAGTACTTC.

The chain is built from TRBV10-3 and TRBJ2-1, with D perhaps matching TRBD1 (5 bases). Germline CDR1 and CDR2: ENHRY and SYGVKD. The ends were cut back, 4 bases at V and 9 bases at J, with 10 bases in the middle. The CDR3 is 12 residues long. The CDR3: CAISGTQGEQFF. The CDR3 DNA is TGTGCCATCAGTGGTACTCAGGGTGAGCAGTTCTTC.

This clone was observed a handful of times. The chain carries TRBV7-8 and TRBJ1-6; D possibly corresponds to TRBD1 (5 bases). This CDR3 comprises 13 residues. CDR1 is SGHVS, CDR2 FQNEAQ, per germline. V dropped 0 bases and J dropped 14 bases, with 11 bases sitting between them. The CDR3 coding sequence is TGTGCCAGCAGCTTAGCGTCCCAACAGGCCCTCCACTTT. This sequence encodes CASSLASQQALHF.

CDR3 residues: CASAPGVSYYGYTF. The CDR3 region has the DNA TGTGCCAGCGCCCCAGGGGTATCCTACTATGGCTACACCTTC. This chain connects TRBV6-5 to TRBJ1-2, with TRBD1 as a possible D gene (6 bases). Trimming removed 8 bases at V and 3 bases at J, with 16 bases between. Germline V gene lookup returns CDR1 MNHEY and CDR2 SVGAGI. CDR3 length equals 14 residues.

The J gene is TRBJ1-2, the V gene TRBV6-1, with D perhaps TRBD1 (5 bases). CDR1 MNHNS and CDR2 SASEGT come from the germline V gene. V was trimmed by 1 base and J by 6 bases, leaving 12 bases between them. The length of the CDR3 is 14 residues. The CDR3 protein is CASSEGVRENGYTF. The CDR3 region has the DNA TGTGCCAGCAGTGAAGGCGTCAGGGAAAATGGCTACACCTTC.

CDR3 bases: TGTGCCAGCAGTTTATTGGGGGGGCACGACGAGCAGTACTTC. Residues: CASSLLGGHDEQYF. The chain recombines TRBV27 with TRBJ2-7; the D gene is possibly TRBD2 (7 bases). Germline loops: CDR1 MNHEY, CDR2 SMNVEV (reference sequence). The CDR3 has 14 residues. Trimming took off 1 base at V and 5 bases at J, with 12 bases between the two ends.

The V gene is TRBV9, the J gene TRBJ1-1; TRBD1 is a possible D gene (6 bases). Trimming took off 4 bases at V and 6 bases at J, with 13 bases between the two ends. There are 13 residues in the CDR3. The germline V gene encodes CDR1 SGDLS and CDR2 YYNGEE. The CDR3 coding sequence is TGTGCCAGCAGCCCGGGGGGGCGAGCTGAAGCTTTCTTT. This translates into CASSPGGRAEAFF.

This clone was found once. V gene TRBV6-5 combines with J gene TRBJ1-5, with D perhaps matching TRBD1 (6 bases). V gave up 6 bases and J gave up 4 bases, with 7 bases separating them. Germline V gene lookup returns CDR1 MNHEY and CDR2 SVGAGI. The CDR3 runs 12 residues. CDR3 in DNA: TGTGCCAGCAGGACAGGTAATCAGCCCCAGCATTTT. Its protein product is CASRTGNQPQHF.

The chain combines TRBV27 with TRBJ1-6; the D gene is possibly TRBD1 (5 bases). CDR1 MNHEY and CDR2 SMNVEV come from the germline V gene (reference sequence). The length of the CDR3 is 20 residues. The V end was cut by 5 bases, the J end by 8 bases, with 31 bases between. CDR3 in amino acids: CASSTRAGRIGSGGDSPLHF. The CDR3 bases are TGTGCCAGCAGTACCCGTGCGGGGCGTATAGGATCCGGAGGTGATTCACCCCTCCACTTT.

About this clone itself: This may come from a read error, since a much larger clone is one base off. This CDR3 is also generated by other DNA sequences in the sample. The gene calls are TRBV28 and TRBJ1-1, with a possible D match to TRBD1 (6 bases). Trimming removed 3 bases at V and 2 bases at J, with 10 bases between. The length of the CDR3 is 14 residues. Germline V gives CDR1 MDHEN, CDR2 SYDVKM. CDR3 region: CASSFGQLNTEAFF. The CDR3 nucleotides are TGTGCCAGCAGTTTCGGACAGCTCAACACTGAAGCTTTCTTT.

This clone appeared a few times. The gene calls are TRBV29-1 and TRBJ2-3, with D possibly being TRBD2 (6 bases). V gave up 6 bases and J gave up 0 bases, with 10 bases separating them. Germline CDR1 SQVTM, CDR2 ANQGSEA. The CDR3 is 13 amino acids. For the CDR3, the DNA is TGCAGCGTCCGGGAGACTAGCACAGATACGCAGTATTTT. Its translation: CSVRETSTDTQYF.

This chain uses TRBV5-3 with TRBJ2-2; D is perhaps TRBD2 (5 bases). TRBV5-3 is an open reading frame whose function is uncertain. The CDR3 covers 15 residues. The V gene lost 1 base and the J gene lost 1 base, with 8 bases spanning the gap. CDR3 sequence: CARSLPRENTGELFF. CDR3 nucleotides: TGTGCCAGAAGCTTGCCACGGGAGAACACCGGGGAGCTGTTTTTT.

This sequence joins TRBV2 and TRBJ1-1; no reliable D call. CDR3 length: 14 amino acids. V was clipped by 0 bases and J by 11 bases, with 16 bases between them. Germline V gives CDR1 SNHLY, CDR2 FYNNEI. The CDR3 sequence: CASSEAQRRVPAFF. CDR3 DNA sequence: TGTGCCAGCAGTGAAGCGCAAAGGAGAGTTCCGGCTTTCTTT.